The T cell receptor beta chain under discussion was sequenced for a study of T cells after yellow fever vaccination. Comments on this clonotype: Its antigen remains unidentified.

Per the germline V gene, CDR1 is SGHTA and CDR2 is FQGNSA. This CDR3 has 14 residues. V lost 1 base and J 1 base, leaving 5 bases between the germline ends. Study conclusions and caveats: A large majority of primary-vaccination clones showed up again after the booster (around 95% CD4, around 90% CD8). Abundant bulk-derived clonotypes could contaminate FACS-sorted repertoires. Peaking faster, on day 5 versus 15, the secondary response was nonetheless weaker.

The study made its TCR cDNA through 5'RACE template switching. That step introduced a universal primer site along with UMIs. TCRdb re-called the 5' RACE reads through MiXCR, storing one row per CDR3 protein. The table includes around 610,000 distinct CDR3 sequences, approximately 12% detected once. This sequence joins TRBV7-2 and TRBJ1-5; D not resolved. The source is a man aged 30 to 39 who received the YFV17D yellow fever vaccine. Sequences were derived from PBMCs, sampled on the day of the yellow fever booster vaccination. The CDR3 DNA is TGTGCCAGCAGCTTAGTCGTGAGCAATCAGCCCCAGCATTTT. It is translated as CASSLVVSNQPQHF.